Presented here are 28 T cell receptor beta chains from one specimen sequenced in a study of shared clonotypes between healthy human individuals. Profiling relied on immunoSEQ multiplex PCR, and the TCRdb table lists in-frame clones only, not all of them. The table records roughly 1.4 million clones, approximately 98.5% of them present only once. Specimen: naive CD4+ T cells sorted from blood. Subset defined: CD45RA+ positively selected. The source is a man aged 25-45 years in good health.

The chain carries TRBV5-5 and TRBJ1-2; D is perhaps TRBD1 (5 bases). The CDR3 spans 15 residues. The germline gives CDR1 SGHKS, CDR2 YYEKEE (reference sequence). V shed 5 bases and J shed 7 bases, with 21 bases lying between them. The DNA for the CDR3 is TGTGCCAGCAGGGTGGCCACAGGCGGCCCGTCTGGCTACACCTTC. It yields the protein CASRVATGGPSGYTF. The entire variable domain, with the rest obtained from reference TRBV5-5 and TRBJ1-2, is as follows: DAGVTQSPTHLIKTRGQQVTLRCSPISGHKSVSWYQQVLGQGPQFIFQYYEKEERGRGNFPDRFSARQFPNYSSELNVNALLLGDSALYLCASRVATGGPSGYTFGSGTRLTVV.

The rearrangement joins TRBV11-3 to TRBJ2-3; no reliable D call. V was trimmed by 1 base and J by 2 bases, leaving 16 bases between them. Per germline, CDR1 SGHNT and CDR2 YENEEA. This CDR3 is built from 17 residues. This chain's CDR3 is CASSLGGLRSSTDTQYF. CDR3 coding DNA: TGTGCCAGCAGCTTAGGTGGTCTTAGGAGCTCCACAGATACGCAGTATTTT.

Worth noting for this clone: In the same sample, other DNA sequences code for this CDR3. This chain joins TRBV18 and TRBJ2-7; the match to TRBD2 covers 9 bases. CDR1 is KGHSH and CDR2 is LQKENI in the germline V gene. V lost 2 bases, J lost 3 bases, and 2 bases stayed unmatched. The CDR3 runs to 14 residues. CDR3 region: CASSPFSGSYEQYF. In DNA, the CDR3 is TGTGCCAGCTCACCATTTAGCGGGAGCTACGAGCAGTACTTC.

CDR3 DNA: TGCGCCAGCAGCTTGGGAGCACAGAGCTCCTACGAGCAGTACTTC. This encodes CASSLGAQSSYEQYF. The chain links TRBV5-1 to TRBJ2-7, with no clear D. V dropped 0 bases and J dropped 0 bases, with 10 bases sitting between them. Germline assignment: CDR1 SGHRS and CDR2 YFSETQ. The CDR3 is 15 amino acids.

The chain links TRBV10-3 to TRBJ2-1; possible D gene TRBD1, 5 bases. With 5 bases removed from V and 7 bases from J, the gap between germline ends came to 18 bases. In germline, CDR1 is ENHRY, CDR2 SYGVKD. The CDR3 has 15 amino acids. CDR3 residues: CAISPTRDRSNEQFF. CDR3 nucleotides: TGTGCCATCAGTCCTACCAGAGACAGATCTAATGAGCAGTTCTTC.

The V gene is TRBV5-1, the J gene TRBJ2-1; the D gene is possibly TRBD2 (6 bases). The CDR3 extends over 16 amino acids. Germline CDR1 reads SGHRS; CDR2 reads YFSETQ. V lost 0 bases to trimming and J lost 3 bases, with 13 bases between them. The CDR3 nucleotides are TGCGCCAGCAGCTTGGTAGCTAGCGTAAGCTACAATGAGCAGTTCTTC. This gives the protein CASSLVASVSYNEQFF.

The chain recombines TRBV7-9 with TRBJ2-3; 13 bases are shared with TRBD2. This CDR3 has 18 amino acids. The ends lost 7 bases at V and 4 bases at J; junction bases unmatched: 14. Germline V gives CDR1 SEHNR, CDR2 FQNEAQ (reference sequence). The CDR3 here is CASTRTAGLAGFSDTQYF. The DNA of the CDR3 is TGTGCCAGCACAAGGACAGCGGGACTAGCGGGGTTTTCAGATACGCAGTATTTT.

The genes are TRBV2 and TRBJ2-1; tentatively, D is TRBD2 (6 bases). Trimming took 6 bases from V and 4 from J, leaving 13 bases between them. The CDR3 is made up of 14 amino acids. CDR1 is SNHLY and CDR2 is FYNNEI in the germline V gene. This chain's CDR3 is CASRETLAYNEQFF. As DNA, the CDR3 is TGTGCCAGCAGGGAGACCCTAGCGTACAATGAGCAGTTCTTC.

The CDR3 nucleotides are TGTGCCAGCTCACCACCGCCCGGGAGGGGGGGCGAGCAGTACTTC. Translating it yields CASSPPPGRGGEQYF. The chain is built from TRBV18 and TRBJ2-7; 8 bases line up with TRBD2. With V trimmed by 0 bases and J by 6 bases, 7 bases remained unmatched. Germline CDR1 KGHSH, CDR2 LQKENI. There are 15 residues in the CDR3.

The chain recombines TRBV7-9 with TRBJ2-7; no reliable D call. Germline CDR1 reads SEHNR; CDR2 reads FQNEAQ (reference sequence). The V end was cut by 5 bases, the J end by 3 bases, with 14 bases between. The CDR3 extends over 14 amino acids. DNA for the CDR3: TGTGCCAGCAGCCGGAACAGTTACCTCTACGAGCAGTACTTC. Protein: CASSRNSYLYEQYF.

This clone was seen a single time. The chain recombines TRBV5-1 with TRBJ1-2; D is perhaps TRBD1 (5 bases). Germline CDR1 reads SGHRS; CDR2 reads YFSETQ. With 0 bases removed from V and 6 bases from J, the gap between germline ends came to 9 bases. This CDR3 has 13 residues. The CDR3 protein is CASSLGRVDGYTF. Here the CDR3 DNA reads TGCGCCAGCAGCTTGGGCAGGGTAGATGGCTACACCTTC.

This rearrangement joins TRBV10-1 to TRBJ2-7, with TRBD2 identical over 12 bases. The ends lost 6 bases at V and 7 bases at J; junction bases unmatched: 4. CDR1 is WNHNN and CDR2 is SYGVQD in the germline V gene (reference sequence). This CDR3 has 13 amino acids. The CDR3 is CASRDGLAGEQYF. The CDR3 nucleotides are TGCGCCAGCAGGGACGGACTAGCGGGGGAGCAGTACTTC.

The genes are TRBV28 and TRBJ1-2, with 7 bases lining up with TRBD1. The junction had 8 bases not matched to a gene; V was cut back by 3 bases and J by 4 bases. Germline V gene data show CDR1 as MDHEN and CDR2 as SYDVKM. The CDR3 has 15 amino acids. This CDR3 is CASSFGDRDSYGYTF. The CDR3 region has the DNA TGTGCCAGCAGTTTTGGGGACCGGGACAGCTATGGCTACACCTTC.

This chain uses TRBV7-2 with TRBJ2-2, with D perhaps matching TRBD2 (5 bases). The CDR3 spans 18 residues. Germline V lookup: CDR1 SGHTA, CDR2 FQGNSA. Deletions cut 3 bases from V and 1 base from J, with 18 bases between. CDR3 nucleotide sequence: TGTGCCAGCAGCTTTCCTAGTCCAAGTCGGGGGAACACCGGGGAGCTGTTTTTT. Translated, it gives CASSFPSPSRGNTGELFF.

V is TRBV11-3 and J is TRBJ1-2; 11 bases match TRBD1. The J segment lost 8 bases and the V segment lost 5 bases, leaving 4 bases of the junction unmatched. Germline V CDR1 and CDR2: SGHNT, YENEEA. This CDR3 is 13 amino acids long. This CDR3 reads CASSRGQGEGYTF. The CDR3 region has the DNA TGTGCCAGCAGCAGGGGACAGGGGGAAGGCTACACCTTC.

The chain uses TRBV9 and TRBJ1-5, with 7 nucleotides matching TRBD1. From germline, CDR1 is SGDLS and CDR2 YYNGEE. The CDR3 is 14 amino acids. V lost 5 bases and J lost 0; bases outside the gene matches: 2. The CDR3 loop is CASRGTVSNQPQHF. In DNA form, the CDR3 reads TGTGCCAGCAGGGGGACAGTTAGCAATCAGCCCCAGCATTTT.

The chain has TRBV2 and TRBJ1-2; no firm D call. Trimming removed 5 bases at V and 1 base at J, with 5 bases between. CDR3 length: 12 residues. Germline V gene data show CDR1 as SNHLY and CDR2 as FYNNEI. The DNA for the CDR3 is TGTGCCAGCAGTCTGGATAACTATGGCTACACCTTC. Amino acids: CASSLDNYGYTF.

The chain uses TRBV30 and TRBJ1-5; no clear D gene. Germline CDR1 GTSNPN, CDR2 SVGIG (reference sequence). V shed 4 bases and J shed 9 bases, with 16 bases lying between them. The CDR3 is 13 amino acids. CDR3 sequence: CAWNGRNEGPQHF. In nucleotides, the CDR3 is TGTGCCTGGAATGGAAGAAACGAGGGGCCCCAGCATTTT.

This chain joins TRBV6-1 and TRBJ1-1; the match to TRBD1 covers 7 bases. The germline V gene has CDR1 MNHNS and CDR2 SASEGT. This CDR3 contains 14 residues. J was trimmed by 3 bases and V by 8 bases; bases with no gene match: 9. DNA of the CDR3: TGTGCCAGCTCACCGACAGGGTTTTACACTGAAGCTTTCTTT. Translation: CASSPTGFYTEAFF.

The chain couples TRBV7-2 to TRBJ1-1, with D unresolved. The CDR3 has 14 amino acids. Germline-derived CDR1 and CDR2 are SGHTA and FQGNSA. Trimming cost V 0 bases and J 1 base, with 6 bases left between them. This CDR3 reads CASSLAGRNTEAFF. The CDR3 DNA reads as TGTGCCAGCAGCTTAGCCGGAAGGAACACTGAAGCTTTCTTT.

The chain uses TRBV6-6 and TRBJ2-7; D unresolved. V gave up 2 bases and J gave up 4 bases, with 9 bases separating them. This CDR3 has 13 residues. Looked up from germline, CDR1 is MNHNY and CDR2 is SVGAGI (reference sequence). The CDR3 DNA reads as TGTGCCAGCAGTTACGCGGCCTGGTACGAGCAGTACTTC. It is translated as CASSYAAWYEQYF.

In its sample, this clone was seen once. J is TRBJ2-7 and V is TRBV11-2; 7 bases line up with TRBD2. With V trimmed by 2 bases and J by 0 bases, 4 bases remained unmatched. Germline CDR1 SGHAT, CDR2 FQNNGV. This CDR3 spans 15 amino acids. The CDR3 protein is CASSLSGRVSYEQYF. CDR3 DNA sequence: TGTGCCAGCAGCTTATCAGGGAGGGTCTCCTACGAGCAGTACTTC.

For this clone: Additional DNA sequences in this sample encode the identical CDR3. The gene calls are TRBV18 and TRBJ2-3; D not resolved. V was trimmed by 6 bases and J by 5 bases, leaving 6 bases between them. This CDR3 comprises 11 residues. CDR1 KGHSH and CDR2 LQKENI come from the germline V gene. The CDR3 here is CASSSQDTQYF. The CDR3 DNA sequence: TGTGCCAGCTCGTCTCAAGATACGCAGTATTTT.

The V and J genes are TRBV18 and TRBJ2-7; D uncertain. The CDR3 totals 13 residues. The germline gives CDR1 KGHSH, CDR2 LQKENI. V was clipped by 6 bases and J by 3 bases, with 12 bases between them. The CDR3 DNA sequence: TGTGCCAGCTCCCCGATCCCCGACTACGAGCAGTACTTC. Its protein product is CASSPIPDYEQYF.

CDR3 bases: TGTGCCAGCTCACCACCGACAGCGATCGCCTCCTACGAGCAGTACTTC. Its translation: CASSPPTAIASYEQYF. The chain links TRBV18 to TRBJ2-7, with D tentatively TRBD1 (5 bases). Looked up from germline, CDR1 is KGHSH and CDR2 is LQKENI. Trimming took off 0 bases at V and 0 bases at J, with 12 bases between the two ends. The CDR3 is 16 amino acids.

The chain couples TRBV10-3 to TRBJ2-7; 13 bases agree with TRBD2. CDR1 and CDR2 from the germline V gene are ENHRY and SYGVKD. The CDR3 is made up of 16 amino acids. J lost 5 bases, V lost 4 bases, and 8 bases had no gene match. The CDR3 loop is CAISAGLLAGGDEQYF. In DNA, the CDR3 is TGTGCCATCAGTGCCGGATTACTAGCGGGAGGGGACGAGCAGTACTTC.

The V gene is TRBV18, the J gene TRBJ1-5; no clear D. From germline, CDR1 is KGHSH and CDR2 LQKENI. Trimming took off 1 base at V and 1 base at J, with 14 bases between the two ends. The length of the CDR3 is 17 residues. Here the CDR3 DNA reads TGTGCCAGCTCACCACAAGGTAGGGCCACGAGCAATCAGCCCCAGCATTTT. Its protein product is CASSPQGRATSNQPQHF.

This chain connects TRBV19 to TRBJ2-5, with D tentatively TRBD1 (6 bases). This CDR3 spans 16 amino acids. Trimming took off 0 bases at V and 3 bases at J, with 14 bases between the two ends. The germline gives CDR1 LNHDA, CDR2 SQIVND (reference sequence). CDR3 nucleotides: TGTGCCAGTAGTATAGACGGGGAGAGGGGGAAAGAGACCCAGTACTTC. Amino acids: CASSIDGERGKETQYF.